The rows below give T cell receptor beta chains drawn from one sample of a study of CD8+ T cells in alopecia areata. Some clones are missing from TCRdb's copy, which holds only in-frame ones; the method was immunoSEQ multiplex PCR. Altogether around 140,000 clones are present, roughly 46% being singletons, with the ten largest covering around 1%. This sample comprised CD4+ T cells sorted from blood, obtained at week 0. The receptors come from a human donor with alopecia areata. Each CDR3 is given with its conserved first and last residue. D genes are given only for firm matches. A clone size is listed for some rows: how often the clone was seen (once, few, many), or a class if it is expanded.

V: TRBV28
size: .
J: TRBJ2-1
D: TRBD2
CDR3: CASTAPGGSYNEQFF
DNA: TGTGCCAGCACGGCCCCGGGAGGCTCCTACAATGAGCAGTTCTTC

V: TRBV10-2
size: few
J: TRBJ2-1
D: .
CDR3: CASTTGWTNEQFF
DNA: TGCGCCAGCACCACGGGATGGACGAATGAGCAGTTCTTC

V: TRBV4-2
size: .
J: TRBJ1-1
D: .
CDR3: CASSHSYSTEAFF
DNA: TGTGCCAGCAGCCACTCCTATAGTACTGAAGCTTTCTTT

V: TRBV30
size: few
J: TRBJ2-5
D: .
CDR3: CAWSDRPQETQYF
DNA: TGTGCCTGGAGTGACAGGCCTCAAGAGACCCAGTACTTC

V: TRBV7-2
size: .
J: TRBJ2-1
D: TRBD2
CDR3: CASSSGLAGVSEQFF
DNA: TGTGCCAGCAGCTCGGGACTAGCGGGAGTGAGTGAGCAGTTCTTC

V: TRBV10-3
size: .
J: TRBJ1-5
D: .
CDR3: CAIRGERNQPQHF
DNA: TGTGCCATCAGAGGTGAGAGGAATCAGCCCCAGCATTTT

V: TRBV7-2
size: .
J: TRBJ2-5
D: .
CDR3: CASSFGGEWGETQYF
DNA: TGTGCCAGCAGCTTTGGGGGAGAATGGGGAGAGACCCAGTACTTC

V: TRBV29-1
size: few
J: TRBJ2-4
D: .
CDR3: CSVDLQGNIQYF
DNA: TGCAGCGTTGACCTCCAGGGAAACATTCAGTACTTC

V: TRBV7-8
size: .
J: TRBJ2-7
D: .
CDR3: CASSLAVAVYEQYF
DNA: TGTGCCAGCAGCTTAGCGGTGGCAGTCTACGAGCAGTACTTC

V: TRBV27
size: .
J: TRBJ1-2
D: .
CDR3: CASTSTGYGYTF
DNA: TGTGCCAGCACTTCAACAGGGTATGGCTACACCTTC

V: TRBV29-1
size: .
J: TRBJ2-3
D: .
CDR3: CSVEKGSGPITDTQYF
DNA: TGCAGCGTTGAAAAAGGTAGCGGCCCAATCACAGATACGCAGTATTTT

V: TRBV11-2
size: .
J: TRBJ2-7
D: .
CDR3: CASSLWTASYEQYF
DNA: TGTGCCAGCAGCTTATGGACAGCCTCCTACGAGCAGTACTTC

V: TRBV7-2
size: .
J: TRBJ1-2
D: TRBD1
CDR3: CAILDRAYGYTF
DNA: TGTGCCATCCTCGACAGGGCATATGGCTACACCTTC

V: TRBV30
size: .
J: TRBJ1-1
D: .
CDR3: CAWNTGSTEAFF
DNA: TGTGCCTGGAATACGGGAAGTACTGAAGCTTTCTTT

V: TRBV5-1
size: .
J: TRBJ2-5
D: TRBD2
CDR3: CASSLVLGRAGETQYF
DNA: TGCGCCAGCAGCTTGGTCCTCGGGAGGGCAGGGGAGACCCAGTACTTC

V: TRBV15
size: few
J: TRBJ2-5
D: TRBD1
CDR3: CATSREMDRGRSETQYF
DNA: TGTGCCACCAGCAGAGAAATGGACAGGGGGCGTTCGGAGACCCAGTACTTC

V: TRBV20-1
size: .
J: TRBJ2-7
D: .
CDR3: CSAGLHYEQYF
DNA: TGCAGTGCCGGGTTACACTACGAGCAGTACTTC

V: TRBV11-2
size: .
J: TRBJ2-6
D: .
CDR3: CASSPRRGANVLTF
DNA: TGTGCCAGCAGCCCCCGTAGGGGGGCCAACGTCCTGACTTTC

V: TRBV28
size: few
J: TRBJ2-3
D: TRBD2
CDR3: CASSLAGGRTDTQYF
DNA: TGTGCCAGCAGTTTAGCGGGAGGGCGTACAGATACGCAGTATTTT

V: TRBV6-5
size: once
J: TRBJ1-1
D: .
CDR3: CASRLATEAFF
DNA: TGTGCCAGCCGACTGGCCACTGAAGCTTTCTTT

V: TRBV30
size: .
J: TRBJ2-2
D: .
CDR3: CAWIWGGNTGELFF
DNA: TGTGCCTGGATATGGGGCGGGAACACCGGGGAGCTGTTTTTT

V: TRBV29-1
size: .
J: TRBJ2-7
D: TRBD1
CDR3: CSVGTGGEQYF
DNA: TGCAGCGTTGGGACAGGCGGGGAGCAGTACTTC

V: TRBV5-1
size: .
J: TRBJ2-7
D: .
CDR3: CASSISAPGSYEQYF
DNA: TGCGCCAGCAGCATTTCCGCCCCGGGGTCCTACGAGCAGTACTTC

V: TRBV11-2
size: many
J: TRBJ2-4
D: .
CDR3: CASSLEAKNIQYF
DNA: TGTGCCAGCAGCTTAGAAGCCAAAAACATTCAGTACTTC

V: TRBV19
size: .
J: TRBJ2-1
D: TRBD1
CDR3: CASNPTGGNGNEQFF
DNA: TGTGCCTCCAACCCGACAGGGGGCAATGGCAATGAGCAGTTCTTC

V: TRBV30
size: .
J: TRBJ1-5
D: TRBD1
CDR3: CAWSIGQGNQPQHF
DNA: TGTGCCTGGAGTATTGGACAGGGCAATCAGCCCCAGCATTTT

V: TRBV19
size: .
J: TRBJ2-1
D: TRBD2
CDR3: CASSIQGLAGVEQFF
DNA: TGTGCCAGTAGTATTCAGGGACTAGCGGGAGTTGAGCAGTTCTTC

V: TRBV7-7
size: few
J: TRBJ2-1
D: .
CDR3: CASSATGVHEQFF
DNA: TGTGCTAGCAGCGCAACTGGGGTTCACGAGCAGTTCTTC

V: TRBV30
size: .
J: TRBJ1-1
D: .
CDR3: CALLETTEAFF
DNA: TGTGCCCTCCTGGAGACCACTGAAGCTTTCTTT

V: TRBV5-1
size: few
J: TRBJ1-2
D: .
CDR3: CASSLEQGGDGYTF
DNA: TGCGCCAGCAGCTTGGAACAGGGAGGTGATGGCTACACCTTC

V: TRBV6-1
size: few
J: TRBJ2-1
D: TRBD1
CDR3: CASRALGQGQFF
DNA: TGTGCCAGCAGGGCACTGGGACAGGGTCAGTTCTTC

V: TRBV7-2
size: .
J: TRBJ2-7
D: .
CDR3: CASSTNKGGEQYF
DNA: TGTGCCAGCAGCACGAATAAGGGCGGGGAGCAGTACTTC

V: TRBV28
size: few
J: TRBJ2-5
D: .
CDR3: CASSFGPGVETQYF
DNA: TGTGCCAGCAGTTTTGGGCCGGGGGTGGAGACCCAGTACTTC

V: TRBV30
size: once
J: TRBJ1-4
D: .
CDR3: CAWSVRGRSTNEKLFF
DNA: TGTGCCTGGAGTGTAAGGGGGAGATCAACTAATGAAAAACTGTTTTTT

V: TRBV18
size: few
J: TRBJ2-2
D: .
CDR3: CASSPPGQSSTGELFF
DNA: TGTGCCAGCTCACCACCGGGCCAGTCTTCCACCGGGGAGCTGTTTTTT

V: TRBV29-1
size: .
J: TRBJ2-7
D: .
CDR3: CSILGVYEQYF
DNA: TGCAGCATCCTAGGGGTATACGAGCAGTACTTC

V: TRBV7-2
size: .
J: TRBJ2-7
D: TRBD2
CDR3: CASSLEGTSGSYEQYF
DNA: TGTGCCAGCAGCTTAGAGGGGACTAGCGGGAGTTACGAGCAGTACTTC

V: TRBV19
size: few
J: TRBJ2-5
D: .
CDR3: CASSISYQETQYF
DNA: TGTGCCAGTAGTATTTCGTACCAAGAGACCCAGTACTTC

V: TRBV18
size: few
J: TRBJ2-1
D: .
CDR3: CASSPRETTNNEQFF
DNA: TGTGCCAGCTCACCACGGGAGACTACGAACAATGAGCAGTTCTTC

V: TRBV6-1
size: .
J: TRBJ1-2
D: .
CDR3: CASSPTAGYTF
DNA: TGTGCCAGCAGCCCGACAGCCGGCTACACCTTC

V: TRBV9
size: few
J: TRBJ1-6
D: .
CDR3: CASSVGQAPNSPLHF
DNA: TGTGCCAGCAGCGTAGGACAGGCACCAAATTCACCCCTCCACTTT